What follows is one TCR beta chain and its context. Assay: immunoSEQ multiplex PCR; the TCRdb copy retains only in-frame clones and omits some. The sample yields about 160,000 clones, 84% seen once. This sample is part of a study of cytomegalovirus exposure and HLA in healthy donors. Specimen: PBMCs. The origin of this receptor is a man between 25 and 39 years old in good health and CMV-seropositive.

CDR3: CASTRQFGETQYF. CDR3 coding DNA: TGTGCCAGCACTAGGCAGTTCGGGGAGACCCAGTACTTC. The J gene is TRBJ2-5, the V gene TRBV25-1; D gene unclear. This CDR3 comprises 13 residues. With 7 bases removed from V and 5 bases from J, the gap between germline ends came to 14 bases. CDR1 MGHDK and CDR2 SYGVNS come from the germline V gene.